This T cell receptor beta chain was identified in a study of T cell changes during pregnancy in multiple sclerosis. This clone was observed a single time. The protocol was immunoSEQ multiplex PCR, while the TCRdb copy is restricted to in-frame clones and leaves out a portion. The sample lists 84,000 or so clones; approximately 94% were seen once. The CDR3 has 11 residues. Trimming took off 3 bases at V and 3 bases at J, with 6 bases between the two ends. Germline lookup yields CDR1 GTSNPN and CDR2 SVGIG (reference sequence). The genes are TRBV30 and TRBJ2-7; D is ambiguous. The sequences come from peripheral blood, collected in the third trimester of pregnancy. This TCR came from a female donor with multiple sclerosis, enrolled in a pregnancy study. DNA of the CDR3: TGTGCCTGGAGCGCGCTCTACGAGCAGTACTTC. This codes for CAWSALYEQYF. The full variable domain, completed using reference TRBV30 and TRBJ2-7, is SQTIHQWPATLVQPVGSPLSLECTVEGTSNPNLYWYRQAAGRGLQLLFYSVGIGQISSEVPQNLSASRPQDRQFILSSKKLLLSDSGFYLCAWSALYEQYFGPGTRLTVT.